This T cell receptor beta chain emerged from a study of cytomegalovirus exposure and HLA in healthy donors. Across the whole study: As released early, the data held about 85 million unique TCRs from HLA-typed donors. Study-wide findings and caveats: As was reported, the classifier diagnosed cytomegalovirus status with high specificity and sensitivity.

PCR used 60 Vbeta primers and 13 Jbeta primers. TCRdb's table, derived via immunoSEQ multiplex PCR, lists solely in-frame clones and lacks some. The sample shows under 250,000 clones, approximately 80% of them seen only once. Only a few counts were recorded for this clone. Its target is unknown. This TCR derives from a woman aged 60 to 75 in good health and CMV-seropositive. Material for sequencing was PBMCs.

In DNA, the CDR3 is TGTGCCAGCAGTGAGGTGGGACTAGCGGGGTACGAGCAGTACTTC. This gives the protein CASSEVGLAGYEQYF. The rearrangement links TRBV2 to TRBJ2-7; 13 bases line up with TRBD2. V lost 3 bases, J lost 4 bases, and 3 bases stayed unmatched. CDR1 is SNHLY and CDR2 is FYNNEI in the germline V gene. This CDR3 is built from 15 residues.